What follows describes a single T cell receptor beta chain. With 2 bases clipped from V and 9 bases from J, the junction kept 8 bases outside the gene matches. Looked up from germline, CDR1 is LGHDT and CDR2 is YNNKEL (reference sequence). CDR3 length equals 15 residues. The data stem from a study of patients and donors after allogeneic stem cell transplantation. TCRdb redid the calling of the RT-PCR reads with MiXCR, one entry per CDR3 protein. Here the sample spans roughly 940,000 distinct CDR3 sequences, 15% to 20% being singletons. The receptor was derived from a human donor who was either an allogeneic HSCT recipient or a stem cell or donor lymphocyte infusion donor (not recorded which). It is not recorded whose cells these are; they may come from a transplant donor. The V call is TRBV3-1, the J call TRBJ2-1, with 9 bases fitting TRBD2. Input material: blood, either unsorted or a sorted T cell fraction (not recorded which). The CDR3 protein is CASSQTSGSVGEQFF. The CDR3, as DNA: TGTGCCAGCAGCCAAACTAGCGGGTCTGTGGGTGAGCAGTTCTTC.